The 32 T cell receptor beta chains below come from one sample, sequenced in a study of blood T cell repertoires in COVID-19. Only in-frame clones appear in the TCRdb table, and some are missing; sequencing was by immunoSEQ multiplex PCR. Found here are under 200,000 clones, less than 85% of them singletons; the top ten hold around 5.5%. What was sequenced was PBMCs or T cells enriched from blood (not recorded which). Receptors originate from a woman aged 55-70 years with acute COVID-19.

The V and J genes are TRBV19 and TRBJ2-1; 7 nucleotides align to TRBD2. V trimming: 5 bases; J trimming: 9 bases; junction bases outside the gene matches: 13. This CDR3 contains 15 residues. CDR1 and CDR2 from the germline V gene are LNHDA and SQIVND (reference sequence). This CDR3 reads CASSPQEAGVIEQFF. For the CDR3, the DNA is TGTGCCAGTAGTCCCCAGGAGGCGGGGGTAATTGAGCAGTTCTTC.

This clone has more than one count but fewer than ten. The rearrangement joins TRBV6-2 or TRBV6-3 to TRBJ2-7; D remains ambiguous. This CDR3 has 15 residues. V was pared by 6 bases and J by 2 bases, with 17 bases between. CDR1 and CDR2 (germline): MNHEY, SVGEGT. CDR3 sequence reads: CASSPLSESTYEQYF. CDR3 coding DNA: TGTGCCAGCAGCCCTCTCTCCGAGTCAACCTACGAGCAGTACTTC.

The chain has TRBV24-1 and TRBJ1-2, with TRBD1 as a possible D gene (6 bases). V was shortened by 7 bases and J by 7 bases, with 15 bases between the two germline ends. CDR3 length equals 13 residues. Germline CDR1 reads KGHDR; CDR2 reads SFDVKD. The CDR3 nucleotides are TGTGCCACCAGGGACAGTCAGGGCCTTGGCTACACCTTC. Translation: CATRDSQGLGYTF.

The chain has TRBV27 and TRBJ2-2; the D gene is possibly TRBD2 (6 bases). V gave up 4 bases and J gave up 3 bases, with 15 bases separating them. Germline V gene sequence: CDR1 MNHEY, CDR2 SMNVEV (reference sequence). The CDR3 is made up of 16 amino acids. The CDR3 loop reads CASSSKTRDYTGELFF. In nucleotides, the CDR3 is TGTGCCAGCAGTTCCAAAACTAGGGACTACACCGGGGAGCTGTTTTTT.

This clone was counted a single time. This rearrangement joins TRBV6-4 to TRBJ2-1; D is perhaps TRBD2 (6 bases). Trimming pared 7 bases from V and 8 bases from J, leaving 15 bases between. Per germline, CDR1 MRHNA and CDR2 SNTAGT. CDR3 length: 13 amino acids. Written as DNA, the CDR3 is TGTGCCAGCATTCCCGGGAGCACCGATGAGCAGTTCTTC. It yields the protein CASIPGSTDEQFF.

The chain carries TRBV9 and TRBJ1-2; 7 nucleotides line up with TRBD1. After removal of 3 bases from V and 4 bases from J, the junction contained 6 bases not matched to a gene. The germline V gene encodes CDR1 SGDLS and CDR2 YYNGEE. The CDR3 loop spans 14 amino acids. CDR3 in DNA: TGTGCCAGCAGCGACCGGGACAGCCTCTATGGCTACACCTTC. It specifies CASSDRDSLYGYTF.

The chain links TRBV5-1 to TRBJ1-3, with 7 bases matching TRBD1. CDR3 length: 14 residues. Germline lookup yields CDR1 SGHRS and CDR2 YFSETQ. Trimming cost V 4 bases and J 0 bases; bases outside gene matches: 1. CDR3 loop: CASSGTASGNTIYF. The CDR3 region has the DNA TGCGCCAGCAGCGGGACAGCCTCTGGAAACACCATATATTTT.

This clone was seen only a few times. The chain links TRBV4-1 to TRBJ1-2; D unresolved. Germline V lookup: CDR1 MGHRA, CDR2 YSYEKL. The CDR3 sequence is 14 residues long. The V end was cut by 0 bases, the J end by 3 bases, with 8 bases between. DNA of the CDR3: TGCGCCAGCAGCCAAGAGGTTGGAGACTATGGCTACACCTTC. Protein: CASSQEVGDYGYTF.

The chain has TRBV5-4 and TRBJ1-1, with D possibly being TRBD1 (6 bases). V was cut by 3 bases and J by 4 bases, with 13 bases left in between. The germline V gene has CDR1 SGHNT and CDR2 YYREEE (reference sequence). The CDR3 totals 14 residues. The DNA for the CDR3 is TGTGCCAGCAGCTCCAAGACAGGTTTCACTGAAGCTTTCTTT. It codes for CASSSKTGFTEAFF.

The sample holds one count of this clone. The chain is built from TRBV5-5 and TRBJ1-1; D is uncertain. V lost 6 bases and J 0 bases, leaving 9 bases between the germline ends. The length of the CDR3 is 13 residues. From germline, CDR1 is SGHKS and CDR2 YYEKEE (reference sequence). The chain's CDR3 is CASTPYLNTEAFF. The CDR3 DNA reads TGTGCCAGCACCCCCTATTTGAACACTGAAGCTTTCTTT. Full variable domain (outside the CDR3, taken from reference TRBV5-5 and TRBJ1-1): DAGVTQSPTHLIKTRGQQVTLRCSPISGHKSVSWYQQVLGQGPQFIFQYYEKEERGRGNFPDRFSARQFPNYSSELNVNALLLGDSALYLCASTPYLNTEAFFGQGTRLTVV.

DNA of the CDR3: TGTGCCAGCAGCCAGGATATATTAGCCAAAAACATTCAGTACTTC. It specifies CASSQDILAKNIQYF. V usage is TRBV9 and J usage is TRBJ2-4; no firm D call. Germline V CDR1 and CDR2: SGDLS, YYNGEE. The CDR3 is made up of 15 amino acids. V shed 4 bases and J shed 0 bases, with 11 bases lying between them.

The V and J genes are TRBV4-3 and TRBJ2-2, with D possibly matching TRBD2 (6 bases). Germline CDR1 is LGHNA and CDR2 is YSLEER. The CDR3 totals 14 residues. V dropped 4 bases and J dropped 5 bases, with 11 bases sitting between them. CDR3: CASSLGGVTGELFF. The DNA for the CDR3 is TGCGCCAGCAGCCTTGGAGGGGTTACCGGGGAGCTGTTTTTT.

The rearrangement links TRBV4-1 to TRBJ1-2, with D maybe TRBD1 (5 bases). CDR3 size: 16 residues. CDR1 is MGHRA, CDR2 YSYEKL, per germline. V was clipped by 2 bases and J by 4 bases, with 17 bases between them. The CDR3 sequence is CASSQPVGPLGYGYTF. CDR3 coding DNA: TGCGCCAGCAGCCAACCTGTGGGGCCCTTAGGCTATGGCTACACCTTC.

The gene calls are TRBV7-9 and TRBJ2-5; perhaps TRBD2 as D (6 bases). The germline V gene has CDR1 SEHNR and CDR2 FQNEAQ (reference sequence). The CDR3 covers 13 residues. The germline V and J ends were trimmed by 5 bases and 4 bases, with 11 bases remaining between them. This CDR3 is CASSPRGLETQYF. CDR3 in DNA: TGTGCCAGCAGCCCTCGGGGACTAGAGACCCAGTACTTC.

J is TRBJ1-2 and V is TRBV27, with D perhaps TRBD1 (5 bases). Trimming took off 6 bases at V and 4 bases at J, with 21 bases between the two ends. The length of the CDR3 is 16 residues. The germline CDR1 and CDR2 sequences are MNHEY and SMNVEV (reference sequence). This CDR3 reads CASRRGDRTSRYGYTF. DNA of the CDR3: TGTGCCAGCAGGAGAGGTGACAGAACCTCTCGCTATGGCTACACCTTC.

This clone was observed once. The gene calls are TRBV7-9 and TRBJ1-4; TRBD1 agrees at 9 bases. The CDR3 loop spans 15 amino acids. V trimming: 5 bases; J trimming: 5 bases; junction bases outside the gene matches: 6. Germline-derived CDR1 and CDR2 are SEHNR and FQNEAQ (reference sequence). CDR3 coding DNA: TGTGCCAGCAGCCCCTGGACAGGGGTCAATGAAAAACTGTTTTTT. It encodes CASSPWTGVNEKLFF.

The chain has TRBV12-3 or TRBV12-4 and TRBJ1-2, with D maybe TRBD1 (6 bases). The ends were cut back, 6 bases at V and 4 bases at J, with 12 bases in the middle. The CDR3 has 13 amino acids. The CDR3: CASSPGQLYGYTF. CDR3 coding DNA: TGTGCCAGCAGCCCGGGACAACTCTATGGCTACACCTTC.

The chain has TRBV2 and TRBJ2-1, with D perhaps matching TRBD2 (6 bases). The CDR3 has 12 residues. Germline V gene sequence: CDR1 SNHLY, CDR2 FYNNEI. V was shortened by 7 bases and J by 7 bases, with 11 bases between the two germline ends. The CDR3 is CASNHRENEQFF. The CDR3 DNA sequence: TGTGCCAGCAATCATCGGGAGAATGAGCAGTTCTTC.

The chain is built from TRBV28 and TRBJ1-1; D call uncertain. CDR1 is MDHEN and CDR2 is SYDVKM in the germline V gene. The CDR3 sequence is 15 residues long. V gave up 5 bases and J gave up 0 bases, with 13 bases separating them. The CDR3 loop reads CASSIASNLNTEAFF. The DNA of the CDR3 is TGTGCCAGCAGTATAGCCTCGAATTTGAACACTGAAGCTTTCTTT.

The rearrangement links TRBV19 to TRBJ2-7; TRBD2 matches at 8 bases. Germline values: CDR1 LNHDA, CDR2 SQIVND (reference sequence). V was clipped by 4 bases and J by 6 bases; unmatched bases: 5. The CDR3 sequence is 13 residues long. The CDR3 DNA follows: TGTGCCAGTAGTACGGGGACTAGGGGCGAGCAGTACTTC. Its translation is CASSTGTRGEQYF.

The CDR3 protein is CASRLASAYEQYF. The CDR3 DNA sequence: TGCGCCAGCCGACTAGCTTCGGCCTACGAGCAGTACTTC. This sequence joins TRBV5-1 and TRBJ2-7, with 7 bases that match TRBD2. Germline loops: CDR1 SGHRS, CDR2 YFSETQ. The V gene end was trimmed by 7 bases and the J gene end by 2 bases; junction bases not matched to a gene: 6. The CDR3 has 13 residues.

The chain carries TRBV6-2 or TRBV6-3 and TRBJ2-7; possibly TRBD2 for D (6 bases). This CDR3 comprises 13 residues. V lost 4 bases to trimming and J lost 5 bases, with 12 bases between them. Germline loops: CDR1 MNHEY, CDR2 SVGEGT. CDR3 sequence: CASSSTSLDEQYF. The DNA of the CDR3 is TGTGCCAGCAGTTCGACTAGTTTGGACGAGCAGTACTTC.

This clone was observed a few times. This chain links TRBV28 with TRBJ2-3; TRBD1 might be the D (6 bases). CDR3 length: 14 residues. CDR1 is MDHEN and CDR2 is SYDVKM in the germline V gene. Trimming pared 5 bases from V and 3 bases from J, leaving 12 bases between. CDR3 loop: CASSRGKITDTQYF. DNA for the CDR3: TGTGCCAGCAGTAGGGGGAAGATAACAGATACGCAGTATTTT.

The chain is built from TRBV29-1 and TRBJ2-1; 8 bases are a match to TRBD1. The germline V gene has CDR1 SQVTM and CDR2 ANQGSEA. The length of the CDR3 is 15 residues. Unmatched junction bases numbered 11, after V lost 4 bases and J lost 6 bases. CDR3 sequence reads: CSVGRQGAIGNEQFF. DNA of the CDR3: TGCAGCGTTGGAAGGCAGGGGGCAATAGGCAATGAGCAGTTCTTC.

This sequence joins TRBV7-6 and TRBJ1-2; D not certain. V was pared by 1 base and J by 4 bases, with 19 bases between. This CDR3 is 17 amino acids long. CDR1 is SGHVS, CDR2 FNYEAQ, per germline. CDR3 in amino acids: CASSLDPPRKDLYGYTF. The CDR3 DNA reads TGTGCCAGCAGCTTAGACCCCCCCAGGAAAGATCTCTATGGCTACACCTTC. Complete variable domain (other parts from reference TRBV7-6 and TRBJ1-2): GAGVSQSPRYKVTKRGQDVALRCDPISGHVSLYWYRQALGQGPEFLTYFNYEAQQDKSGLPNDRFSAERPEGSISTLTIQRTEQRDSAMYRCASSLDPPRKDLYGYTFGSGTRLTVV.

The CDR3 protein is CASSSGLAGATDTQYF. The CDR3 nucleotides read TGTGCCAGCAGCTCGGGACTAGCGGGGGCCACAGATACGCAGTATTTT. The V call is TRBV5-8, the J call TRBJ2-3; TRBD2 agrees at 14 bases. Germline loops: CDR1 SGHTS, CDR2 YDEGEE. This CDR3 spans 16 amino acids. J was trimmed by 2 bases and V by 3 bases; bases with no gene match: 2. Supplemented by reference TRBV5-8 and TRBJ2-3, the full variable domain reads EAGVTQSPTHLIKTRGQQATLRCSPISGHTSVYWYQQALGLGLQFLLWYDEGEERNRGNFPPRFSGRQFPNYSSELNVNALELEDSALYLCASSSGLAGATDTQYFGPGTRLTVL.

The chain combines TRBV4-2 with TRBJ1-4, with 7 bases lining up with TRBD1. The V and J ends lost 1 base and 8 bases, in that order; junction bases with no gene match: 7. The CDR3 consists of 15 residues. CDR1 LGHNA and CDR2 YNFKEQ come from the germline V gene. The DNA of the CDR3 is TGTGCCAGCAGCCAAGGCACAGGGGCGGGAGAAAAACTGTTTTTT. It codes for CASSQGTGAGEKLFF.

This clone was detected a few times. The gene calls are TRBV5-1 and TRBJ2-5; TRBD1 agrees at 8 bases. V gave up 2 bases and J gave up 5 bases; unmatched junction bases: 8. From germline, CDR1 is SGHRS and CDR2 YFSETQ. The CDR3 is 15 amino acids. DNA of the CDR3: TGCGCCAGCAGCTTTAGTACAGGGGGAAGGGAGACCCAGTACTTC. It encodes CASSFSTGGRETQYF.

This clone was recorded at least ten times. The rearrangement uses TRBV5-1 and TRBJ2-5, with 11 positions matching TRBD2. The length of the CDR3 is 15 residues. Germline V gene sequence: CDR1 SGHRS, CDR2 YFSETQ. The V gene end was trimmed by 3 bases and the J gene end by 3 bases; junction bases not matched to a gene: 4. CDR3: CASSSLAGGKETQYF. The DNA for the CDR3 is TGCGCCAGCAGCTCCCTAGCGGGGGGCAAAGAGACCCAGTACTTC.

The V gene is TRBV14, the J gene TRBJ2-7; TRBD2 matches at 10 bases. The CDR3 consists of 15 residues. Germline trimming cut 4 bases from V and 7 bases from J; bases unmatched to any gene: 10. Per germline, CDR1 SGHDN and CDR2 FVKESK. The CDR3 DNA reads TGTGCCAGCAGCCTGATTAGCGGGAGGATTGGGGAGCAGTACTTC. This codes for CASSLISGRIGEQYF.

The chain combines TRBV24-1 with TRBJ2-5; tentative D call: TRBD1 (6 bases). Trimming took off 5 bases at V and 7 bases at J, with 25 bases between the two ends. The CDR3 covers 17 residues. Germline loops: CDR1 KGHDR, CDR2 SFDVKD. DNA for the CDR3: TGTGCCACCAGTGCCAACATCGGAACGGGGAGCAGGGGGACCCAGTACTTC. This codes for CATSANIGTGSRGTQYF.

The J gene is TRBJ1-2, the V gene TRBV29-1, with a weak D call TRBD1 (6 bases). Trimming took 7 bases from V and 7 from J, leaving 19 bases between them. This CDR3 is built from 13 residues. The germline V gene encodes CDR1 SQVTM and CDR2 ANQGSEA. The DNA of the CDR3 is TGCAGCGGGAAGGGGGACCCTGGGCTTGGCTACACCTTC. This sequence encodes CSGKGDPGLGYTF.